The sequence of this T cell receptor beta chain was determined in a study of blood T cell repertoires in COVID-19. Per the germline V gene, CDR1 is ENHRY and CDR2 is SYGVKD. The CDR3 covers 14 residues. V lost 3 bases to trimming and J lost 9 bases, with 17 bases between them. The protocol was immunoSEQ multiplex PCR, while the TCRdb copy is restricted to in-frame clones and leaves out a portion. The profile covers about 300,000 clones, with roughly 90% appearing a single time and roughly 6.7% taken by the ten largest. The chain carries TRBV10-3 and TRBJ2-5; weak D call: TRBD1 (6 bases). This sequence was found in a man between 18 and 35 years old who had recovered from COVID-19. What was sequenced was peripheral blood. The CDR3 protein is CAISDRGTRTSQYF. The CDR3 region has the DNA TGTGCCATCAGTGATAGGGGGACGCGAACCTCCCAGTACTTC.